These 25 T cell receptor beta chains share one sample of origin, sequenced in a study of T-cell reconstitution after alpha-beta-depleted transplantation in children. The TCRbeta library incorporated unique molecular identifiers. MiXCR was run by TCRdb on the PCR reads, yielding one entry per CDR3 protein. The data hold some 500,000 distinct CDR3 sequences, with around 19% observed a single time. Source: PBMCs from the stem cell graft donor, taken from the stem cell graft. These receptors were taken from a human donor who donated a stem cell graft to a child with acute lymphoblastic leukemia.

This clonotype was seen more than once but under ten times. The chain uses TRBV10-3 and TRBJ2-2, with 8 positions matching TRBD1. J was trimmed by 6 bases and V by 6 bases; bases with no gene match: 6. The CDR3 runs to 14 residues. Germline values: CDR1 ENHRY, CDR2 SYGVKD. This CDR3 reads CAIRETGAAGELFF. CDR3 DNA: TGTGCCATCAGGGAGACAGGGGCGGCCGGGGAGCTGTTTTTT.

This clonotype was detected a few times. The J gene is TRBJ1-1, the V gene TRBV7-3; D is unclear. The length of the CDR3 is 11 residues. The V end lost 4 bases, the J end lost 9 bases, and 9 bases lay between the germline ends. Germline CDR1 SGHTA, CDR2 FQGTGA. CDR3 protein: CASSSGLKAFF. In DNA form, the CDR3 reads TGTGCCAGCAGCTCCGGCCTGAAAGCTTTCTTT.

This chain links TRBV5-5 with TRBJ2-1, with D perhaps TRBD1 or TRBD2 (5 bases each). Germline V lookup: CDR1 SGHKS, CDR2 YYEKEE (reference sequence). V was pared by 0 bases and J by 7 bases, with 11 bases between. The CDR3 has 14 residues. CDR3 amino acids: CASSLVAGANEQFF. The CDR3 nucleotides are TGTGCCAGCAGCTTGGTCGCCGGGGCGAATGAGCAGTTCTTC.

This clonotype was picked up many times. The chain links TRBV12-3 or TRBV12-4 to TRBJ1-5, with D unresolved. V gave up 1 base and J gave up 2 bases, with 3 bases separating them. This CDR3 spans 13 amino acids. DNA of the CDR3: TGTGCCAGCAGTTTAGACGGCAATCAGCCCCAGCATTTT. As protein: CASSLDGNQPQHF.

The chain has TRBV9 and TRBJ2-1, with 7 bases that match TRBD1. The germline V gene has CDR1 SGDLS and CDR2 YYNGEE. The CDR3 is made up of 14 amino acids. With 3 bases clipped from V and 4 bases from J, the junction kept 4 bases outside the gene matches. In nucleotides, the CDR3 is TGTGCCAGCAGCGAACGGACAGGATACAATGAGCAGTTCTTC. Translation: CASSERTGYNEQFF.

This clonotype was detected only a few times. The chain links TRBV5-1 to TRBJ1-1; TRBD1 might be the D (5 bases). The CDR3 has 15 amino acids. Germline CDR1 and CDR2: SGHRS and YFSETQ. The V and J ends lost 3 bases and 5 bases respectively, with 17 bases between them. The chain's CDR3 is CASSSRRGRWTEAFF. In DNA form, the CDR3 reads TGCGCCAGCAGCTCCAGAAGGGGAAGGTGGACTGAAGCTTTCTTT.

This clonotype was observed a handful of times. V is TRBV6-4 and J is TRBJ2-1; the match to TRBD2 covers 8 bases. The V segment lost 2 bases and the J segment 6 bases; nucleotides outside the gene matches: 9. This CDR3 is built from 16 residues. CDR1 and CDR2 (germline): MRHNA, SNTAGT. CDR3 amino acids: CASSDSRRTSGNEQFF. The CDR3, as DNA: TGTGCCAGCAGTGACAGCCGCCGCACTAGCGGCAATGAGCAGTTCTTC.

This clonotype was counted only a few times. CDR3 residues: CASSLTHLTGVDGGYTF. CDR3 DNA: TGTGCCAGCAGCCTCACCCACCTCACAGGTGTGGATGGTGGCTACACCTTC. This chain connects TRBV11-2 to TRBJ1-2, with a weak D call TRBD1 (5 bases). The CDR3 extends over 17 amino acids. Germline-derived CDR1 and CDR2 are SGHAT and FQNNGV. V lost 5 bases to trimming and J lost 7 bases, with 26 bases between them.

The chain carries TRBV20-1 and TRBJ2-7, with 14 bases lining up with TRBD2. The CDR3 is 14 residues long. Trimming cost V 6 bases and J 4 bases; bases outside gene matches: 5. Germline V gives CDR1 DFQATT, CDR2 SNEGSKA (reference sequence). The CDR3 DNA follows: TGCAGTGCCCCCCGGACTAGCGGGGGGTACGAGCAGTACTTC. Translation gives CSAPRTSGGYEQYF.

The sample holds a few counts of this clonotype. This chain's CDR3 is CASSPMGVLSNTEAFF. CDR3 sequence (DNA): TGCGCCAGCAGCCCTATGGGCGTCCTTTCGAACACTGAAGCTTTCTTT. The V gene is TRBV5-1, the J gene TRBJ1-1, with D uncertain. CDR1 SGHRS and CDR2 YFSETQ come from the germline V gene. The CDR3 consists of 16 residues. V gave up 4 bases and J gave up 1 base, with 17 bases separating them.

This clonotype was recorded a few times. J is TRBJ2-5 and V is TRBV18; 7 bases agree with TRBD1. CDR3 length: 15 amino acids. The germline gives CDR1 KGHSH, CDR2 LQKENI. V gave up 6 bases and J gave up 5 bases; unmatched junction bases: 12. The CDR3 sequence: CASSPRQGSEETQYF. CDR3 sequence (DNA): TGTGCCAGCTCGCCCCGACAGGGTTCTGAGGAGACCCAGTACTTC.

This sequence joins TRBV20-1 and TRBJ1-6, with a possible D match to TRBD1 (5 bases). CDR3 length: 14 amino acids. Trimming left V 3 bases short and J 7 bases short, with 13 bases between. Germline V CDR1 and CDR2: DFQATT, SNEGSKA (reference sequence). The CDR3 reads CSARTGTENSPLHF. CDR3 sequence (DNA): TGCAGTGCTAGGACCGGGACCGAGAATTCACCCCTCCACTTT.

This clonotype came up a few times. The chain links TRBV18 to TRBJ1-2; maybe TRBD1 (6 bases). This CDR3 region has 15 residues. V lost 6 bases, J lost 0 bases, and 14 bases lay in between. Looked up from germline, CDR1 is KGHSH and CDR2 is LQKENI. In nucleotides, the CDR3 is TGTGCCAGCTCCGCGACAGGCGCTACTAACTATGGCTACACCTTC. This gives the protein CASSATGATNYGYTF.

This chain joins TRBV9 and TRBJ2-5; no clear D. The CDR3 runs 15 residues. Per germline, CDR1 SGDLS and CDR2 YYNGEE. The V end was cut by 2 bases, the J end by 2 bases, with 13 bases between. The CDR3 protein is CASSVHGNYQETQYF. CDR3 nucleotide sequence: TGTGCCAGCAGCGTCCATGGGAATTATCAAGAGACCCAGTACTTC. The complete variable domain, with remaining parts taken from reference TRBV9 and TRBJ2-5, reads DSGVTQTPKHLITATGQRVTLRCSPRSGDLSVYWYQQSLDQGLQFLIQYYNGEERAKGNILERFSAQQFPDLHSELNLSSLELGDSALYFCASSVHGNYQETQYFGPGTRLLVL.

In this sample, this clonotype turned up many times. The chain uses TRBV6-5 and TRBJ2-6, with 7 bases aligning to TRBD1. This CDR3 region has 15 residues. Looked up from germline, CDR1 is MNHEY and CDR2 is SVGAGI. V dropped 6 bases and J dropped 0; count of bases not matched to a gene: 2. CDR3 coding DNA: TGTGCCAGCAGCTACAGGGGCTCTGGGGCCAACGTCCTGACTTTC. Translation gives CASSYRGSGANVLTF.

V usage is TRBV11-3 and J usage is TRBJ2-7; D is unclear. With 3 bases removed from V and 0 bases from J, the gap between germline ends came to 12 bases. The germline gives CDR1 SGHNT, CDR2 YENEEA. CDR3 length equals 15 residues. The CDR3 region is CASSLMAQPSYEQYF. The CDR3 coding sequence is TGTGCCAGCAGCTTGATGGCACAACCCTCCTACGAGCAGTACTTC.

This clonotype was observed many times. The chain has TRBV19 and TRBJ2-1; D is perhaps TRBD2 (6 bases). The CDR3 runs 15 residues. Germline assignment: CDR1 LNHDA and CDR2 SQIVND (reference sequence). V lost 1 base and J lost 7, with 14 bases in between. In nucleotides, the CDR3 is TGTGCCAGTAGTATAGGCGGAGGGACCAGAAATGAGCAGTTCTTC. Its protein is CASSIGGGTRNEQFF. The entire variable domain, with the rest obtained from reference TRBV19 and TRBJ2-1, is as follows: DGGITQSPKYLFRKEGQNVTLSCEQNLNHDAMYWYRQDPGQGLRLIYYSQIVNDFQKGDIAEGYSVSREKKESFPLTVTSAQKNPTAFYLCASSIGGGTRNEQFFGPGTRLTVL.

The rearrangement links TRBV5-5 to TRBJ2-1; the D call may be TRBD1 or TRBD2 (7 bases each). The CDR3 has 13 amino acids. Per the germline V gene, CDR1 is SGHKS and CDR2 is YYEKEE (reference sequence). V was trimmed by 4 bases and J by 10 bases, leaving 15 bases between them. CDR3 DNA: TGTGCCAGCAGCCCCCCAGGGGGGGGAGAGCAGTTCTTC. Translated, it gives CASSPPGGGEQFF.

The chain recombines TRBV7-9 with TRBJ2-1; 9 nucleotides line up with TRBD2. This CDR3 is built from 17 residues. Germline trimming cut 6 bases from V and 6 bases from J; bases unmatched to any gene: 15. Germline assignment: CDR1 SEHNR and CDR2 FQNEAQ (reference sequence). CDR3 amino acids: CASRPTPSGVFSNEQFF. In DNA form, the CDR3 reads TGTGCCAGCAGACCCACCCCTAGCGGGGTGTTTTCCAATGAGCAGTTCTTC.

This clonotype was counted between two and nine times. The gene calls are TRBV20-1 and TRBJ2-5; a possible D gene is TRBD1 (6 bases). Germline assignment: CDR1 DFQATT and CDR2 SNEGSKA (reference sequence). This CDR3 has 14 amino acids. Trimming removed 0 bases at V and 4 bases at J, with 12 bases between. Written as DNA, the CDR3 is TGCAGTGCTAGAGATACTAGAGGGGGAGAGACCCAGTACTTC. This sequence encodes CSARDTRGGETQYF.

The chain has TRBV30 and TRBJ1-5; D is unclear. Germline CDR1 reads GTSNPN; CDR2 reads SVGIG (reference sequence). This CDR3 comprises 15 residues. V lost 3 bases and J 3 bases, leaving 15 bases between the germline ends. CDR3 in DNA: TGTGCCTGGAGACCTGCGAATATTCCCAATCAGCCCCAGCATTTT. Translated: CAWRPANIPNQPQHF.

This chain uses TRBV4-1 with TRBJ2-2; possible D gene TRBD2, 6 bases. CDR1 is MGHRA, CDR2 YSYEKL, per germline. The ends were cut back, 5 bases at V and 0 bases at J, with 16 bases in the middle. The CDR3 contains 17 residues. The CDR3 reads CASSTLTSPSNTGELFF. The CDR3 coding sequence is TGCGCCAGCAGCACCCTGACTAGTCCTTCGAACACCGGGGAGCTGTTTTTT.

The V and J genes are TRBV27 and TRBJ2-1; possibly TRBD2 for D (5 bases). The CDR3 spans 16 residues. CDR1 MNHEY and CDR2 SMNVEV come from the germline V gene (reference sequence). V was trimmed by 2 bases and J by 6 bases, leaving 17 bases between them. The CDR3 is CASSLGAPSEGNEQFF. In DNA form, the CDR3 reads TGTGCCAGCAGTTTAGGCGCCCCTTCAGAGGGCAATGAGCAGTTCTTC.

This clonotype showed up just a few times. The CDR3 protein is CASSTSRDLVETQYF. CDR3 DNA sequence: TGTGCCAGCAGCACCAGCCGGGACCTCGTGGAGACCCAGTACTTC. V is TRBV9 and J is TRBJ2-5; D possibly matches TRBD1 or TRBD2 (5 bases each). Germline CDR1 SGDLS, CDR2 YYNGEE. V was clipped by 4 bases and J by 5 bases, with 18 bases between them. The CDR3 has 15 amino acids.

The chain couples TRBV7-6 to TRBJ2-1, with D tentatively TRBD1 or TRBD2 (5 bases each). The germline V and J ends were trimmed by 3 bases and 4 bases, with 16 bases remaining between them. The CDR3 consists of 16 residues. CDR1 and CDR2 from the germline V gene are SGHVS and FNYEAQ. The CDR3 spells CASSFYGGATYNEQFF. The CDR3 DNA reads as TGTGCCAGCAGCTTCTATGGGGGAGCGACTTACAATGAGCAGTTCTTC.